This T cell receptor (beta chain) originates from a study of Graves' ophthalmopathy and Graves' hyperthyroidism. About the research overall: At the time of initial diagnosis and before any treatment, peripheral blood was collected. Study findings and constraints: This model predicted ophthalmopathy progression (sensitivity around 71%, specificity 72.22%).

CDR1 MNHEY and CDR2 SVGEGT come from the germline V gene. The CDR3 is 15 residues long. Trimming pared 1 base from V and 0 bases from J, leaving 10 bases between. Researchers took RNA transcripts and amplified TCR beta CDR3 regions from them. An opening RT-PCR round employed HTBI primers and preceded a second-round multiplex PCR. TCRdb called the multiplex PCR reads again in MiXCR, with one record for every CDR3 protein. Of under 350,000 distinct CDR3 sequences listed, 15% to 20% were seen once; the top ten hold 10% to 15%. The study enrolled ophthalmopathy donors with moderate-to-severe activity, CAS ≥3, NOSPECS ≥4 and duration under 3 months. Physicians reached a diagnosis by relying on clinical symptoms, serum thyroxine, TRAb, thyroid ultrasound and orbital computed tomography. In this sample, this clonotype turned up many times. The antigen is unknown.

The sequenced material came from peripheral blood. This clonotype originated in an adult man with Graves' ophthalmopathy. The chain uses TRBV6-2 or TRBV6-3 and TRBJ2-7; D is undetermined. CDR3 DNA sequence: TGTGCCAGCAGTTACTGGACGGAACTCTCCTACGAGCAGTACTTC. It encodes CASSYWTELSYEQYF.